The clone carrying this T cell receptor (beta chain) was observed a single time. As yet, its antigen is unknown. This specimen belongs to a study of T cell responses to AZD1222 COVID-19 vaccine. CDR3 length: 13 amino acids. Germline V lookup: CDR1 LNHNV, CDR2 YYDKDF (reference sequence). V lost 5 bases and J lost 6; bases outside the gene matches: 5. The study, taken as a whole, reports: Every sample of the repertoires postdated the peak T cell response.

Assay used: immunoSEQ multiplex PCR; TCRdb lists only in-frame clones, some missing. The sample contains about 57,000 clones, 70% to 90% of which appear only once. The chain carries TRBV15 and TRBJ1-2; TRBD1 aligns across 8 bases. This receptor was obtained from an adult in good health. Sequenced here: peripheral blood, sampled on day 0 of AZD1222 vaccination. The CDR3 region has the DNA TGTGCCACCAGCTCCCCGGGACAGGATGGCTACACCTTC. Its protein product is CATSSPGQDGYTF.